One sample yielded the 3 T cell receptor beta chains listed below, sequenced in a study of siplizumab effects on memory and regulatory T cells. Repertoires were generated with immunoSEQ multiplex PCR, while TCRdb's copy carries only in-frame clones and drops some. In the table there are roughly 56,000 clones, 85% to 95% of which are singletons. Sequencing used CD8+ T cells sorted from blood. The receptors here all came from a human donor in good health.

The gene calls are TRBV5-1 and TRBJ2-1; 10 bases line up with TRBD2. This CDR3 contains 16 residues. The trim removed 0 bases at V and 4 bases at J, leaving 4 bases unmatched. Germline loops: CDR1 SGHRS, CDR2 YFSETQ. The CDR3 region has the DNA TGCGCCAGCAGCTTGGAACTAGCGGGATCTTACAATGAGCAGTTCTTC. This sequence encodes CASSLELAGSYNEQFF.

The count of this clone is one. V usage is TRBV7-2 and J usage is TRBJ2-3; TRBD2 agrees at 7 bases. The length of the CDR3 is 14 residues. Trimming cost V 4 bases and J 5 bases; bases outside gene matches: 6. Per germline, CDR1 SGHTA and CDR2 FQGNSA. The CDR3 here is CASSWGGSRDTQYF. The CDR3 DNA reads TGTGCCAGCAGCTGGGGCGGGAGTAGAGATACGCAGTATTTT.

The chain employs TRBV6-5 and TRBJ1-2; 9 bases align to TRBD1. The germline V gene encodes CDR1 MNHEY and CDR2 SVGAGI. The CDR3 sequence is 14 residues long. V lost 6 bases, J lost 2 bases, and 4 bases stayed unmatched. CDR3 protein: CASRPGQGNYGYTF. The CDR3, as DNA: TGTGCCAGCAGACCCGGACAGGGGAACTATGGCTACACCTTC.